This T cell receptor beta chain appears in the sequencing data of a study of T cell responses to AZD1222 COVID-19 vaccine. Study outcomes and limitations: Seropositivity was recorded at baseline in only 6 or 7 AZD1222 recipients.

The length of the CDR3 is 22 residues. V was pared by 0 bases and J by 6 bases, with 21 bases of the junction left unmatched. Germline lookup yields CDR1 KGHDR and CDR2 SFDVKD. This clone was counted once. Its antigen is unknown. The method was immunoSEQ multiplex PCR; TCRdb's version includes in-frame clones alone and lacks a portion of them. The sample includes tens of thousands of clones, about 88% of them seen just once. Sequenced here: peripheral blood, sampled on day 0 of AZD1222 vaccination. This chain joins TRBV24-1 and TRBJ2-2; TRBD2 aligns across 10 bases. This receptor was obtained from an adult in good health. CDR3 DNA: TGTGCCACCAGTGATTTGCCCAAACCTCTAGCGGGGGCCACTGAACTTTCCGGGGAGCTGTTTTTT. Encoded protein: CATSDLPKPLAGATELSGELFF.